The 13 T cell receptor beta chains given below trace back to one sample, sequenced in a study of blood T cells in healthy people across ages. The second PCR ran about 6 to 12 cycles with a sample-barcoded 5' primer and J-beta primers. Each CDR3 protein is one row after TCRdb ran MiXCR on the 5' RACE reads. The data contain roughly 830,000 distinct CDR3 sequences, 62% of them seen just once; the ten biggest clones take up 25% to 35%. The sequenced sample consisted of blood. Receptors were obtained from a man aged 30 to 39 in good health.

The V gene is TRBV2, the J gene TRBJ1-4, with 9 bases matching TRBD1. V was clipped by 3 bases and J by 7 bases; unmatched bases: 3. The CDR3 covers 14 residues. In germline, CDR1 is SNHLY, CDR2 FYNNEI. The CDR3 spells CASSDYRGREKLFF. CDR3 bases: TGTGCCAGCAGTGACTACAGGGGGCGTGAAAAACTGTTTTTT.

The chain couples TRBV6-5 to TRBJ1-6; 8 nucleotides line up with TRBD1. Germline loops: CDR1 MNHEY, CDR2 SVGAGI. CDR3 length equals 14 residues. With 6 bases clipped from V and 4 bases from J, the junction kept 2 bases outside the gene matches. CDR3 region: CASSDRGYNSPLHF. The DNA of the CDR3 is TGTGCCAGCAGCGACAGGGGATATAATTCACCCCTCCACTTT.

This clonotype has only a few counts. This rearrangement joins TRBV5-1 to TRBJ2-7; perhaps TRBD1 as D (6 bases). This CDR3 has 15 residues. Germline lookup yields CDR1 SGHRS and CDR2 YFSETQ. Trimming pared 5 bases from V and 0 bases from J, leaving 15 bases between. As DNA, the CDR3 is TGCGCCAGCAGTTTACTCCGGGACAACTCCTACGAGCAGTACTTC. Amino acids: CASSLLRDNSYEQYF.

The CDR3 coding sequence is TGCAGCGTTTACGGATTGGGGGGCGGTGGCTACACCTTC. Protein: CSVYGLGGGGYTF. The chain has TRBV29-1 and TRBJ1-2; possibly TRBD1 for D (6 bases). The germline V gene has CDR1 SQVTM and CDR2 ANQGSEA. V gave up 5 bases and J gave up 7 bases, with 17 bases separating them. The CDR3 is made up of 13 amino acids. Full variable domain (rest looked up from reference TRBV29-1 and TRBJ1-2): SAVISQKPSRDICQRGTSLTIQCQVDSQVTMMFWYRQQPGQSLTLIATANQGSEATYESGFVIDKFPISRPNLTFSTLTVSNMSPEDSSIYLCSVYGLGGGGYTFGSGTRLTVV.

V and J are TRBV29-1 and TRBJ1-5, with D possibly being TRBD1 (6 bases). Germline V gene data show CDR1 as SQVTM and CDR2 as ANQGSEA. The CDR3 is 15 residues long. V lost 7 bases and J lost 3, with 19 bases in between. As DNA, the CDR3 is TGCAGCGCCTCGACAGGTAGCAGGTTCAATCAGCCCCAGCATTTT. It translates to CSASTGSRFNQPQHF. Variable domain in full (rest from reference TRBV29-1 and TRBJ1-5): SAVISQKPSRDICQRGTSLTIQCQVDSQVTMMFWYRQQPGQSLTLIATANQGSEATYESGFVIDKFPISRPNLTFSTLTVSNMSPEDSSIYLCSASTGSRFNQPQHFGDGTRLSIL.

The chain uses TRBV20-1 and TRBJ2-3; D is uncertain. The CDR3 length is 16 residues. The germline CDR1 and CDR2 sequences are DFQATT and SNEGSKA (reference sequence). With 2 bases removed from V and 2 bases from J, the gap between germline ends came to 17 bases. The CDR3 coding sequence is TGCAGTGCTAGATTTCCTTCTGGAGCTCACACAGATACGCAGTATTTT. This encodes CSARFPSGAHTDTQYF.

The DNA for the CDR3 is TGTGCCAGCAGTTTATGGGCCGGGGGCACCGGGGAGCTGTTTTTT. This codes for CASSLWAGGTGELFF. V and J are TRBV27 and TRBJ2-2, with a possible D match to TRBD2 (6 bases). Trimming removed 1 base at V and 4 bases at J, with 10 bases between. The CDR3 contains 15 residues. Per the germline V gene, CDR1 is MNHEY and CDR2 is SMNVEV (reference sequence).

The gene calls are TRBV7-9 and TRBJ2-5, with TRBD2 as a possible D gene (6 bases). Germline V gene lookup returns CDR1 SEHNR and CDR2 FQNEAQ (reference sequence). This CDR3 region has 15 residues. Trimming removed 0 bases at V and 5 bases at J, with 13 bases between. The CDR3, as DNA: TGTGCCAGCAGCTTAGCCACCGCGGGGTTGGAGACCCAGTACTTC. Translation: CASSLATAGLETQYF.

The chain joins TRBV4-2 to TRBJ1-1; possible D gene TRBD1, 5 bases. V shed 0 bases and J shed 10 bases, with 15 bases lying between them. The CDR3 extends over 14 amino acids. Germline V gives CDR1 LGHNA, CDR2 YNFKEQ. The CDR3 is CASSQDLRGRRAFF. DNA of the CDR3: TGTGCCAGCAGCCAAGATCTGCGGGGGAGAAGAGCTTTCTTT.

V and J are TRBV7-9 and TRBJ2-5; weak D call: TRBD2 (6 bases). Germline-derived CDR1 and CDR2 are SEHNR and FQNEAQ (reference sequence). The CDR3 has 14 residues. The V gene lost 5 bases and the J gene lost 5 bases, with 15 bases spanning the gap. The CDR3 here is CASSPPGEPETQYF. CDR3 sequence (DNA): TGTGCCAGCAGCCCCCCGGGGGAACCTGAGACCCAGTACTTC.

The chain links TRBV28 to TRBJ2-3; the match to TRBD1 covers 8 bases. Germline V gene sequence: CDR1 MDHEN, CDR2 SYDVKM. Trimming removed 5 bases from V and 3 bases from J; junction bases left unmatched: 16. This CDR3 spans 18 amino acids. The CDR3 is CASSQTKRTGWETDTQYF. The CDR3 DNA sequence: TGTGCCAGCAGTCAGACAAAAAGGACAGGGTGGGAGACAGATACGCAGTATTTT. The full variable domain, in which reference TRBV28 and TRBJ2-3 provide the parts outside the CDR3, is DVKVTQSSRYLVKRTGEKVFLECVQDMDHENMFWYRQDPGLGLRLIYFSYDVKMKEKGDIPEGYSVSREKKERFSLILESASTNQTSMYLCASSQTKRTGWETDTQYFGPGTRLTVL.

The chain joins TRBV20-1 to TRBJ2-7; the D gene is possibly TRBD2 (6 bases). The J call may be in error: the DNA end matches TRBJ2-5 better. Germline values: CDR1 DFQATT, CDR2 SNEGSKA (reference sequence). The CDR3 spans 13 residues. The CDR3 bases are TGCAGTGCTAGACTGGGACTTAGAGAGACCCAGTACTTC. Protein sequence: CSARLGLRETQYF.

The CDR3 is CASSLLGQASSTGELFF. In nucleotides, the CDR3 is TGTGCCAGCAGTTTGCTAGGACAGGCCTCCTCCACCGGGGAGCTGTTTTTT. The chain uses TRBV28 and TRBJ2-2; 7 bases agree with TRBD1. Germline CDR1 MDHEN, CDR2 SYDVKM. The CDR3 runs to 17 residues. Trimming at V came to 3 bases and at J to 4 bases, leaving 11 bases not matched to a gene.